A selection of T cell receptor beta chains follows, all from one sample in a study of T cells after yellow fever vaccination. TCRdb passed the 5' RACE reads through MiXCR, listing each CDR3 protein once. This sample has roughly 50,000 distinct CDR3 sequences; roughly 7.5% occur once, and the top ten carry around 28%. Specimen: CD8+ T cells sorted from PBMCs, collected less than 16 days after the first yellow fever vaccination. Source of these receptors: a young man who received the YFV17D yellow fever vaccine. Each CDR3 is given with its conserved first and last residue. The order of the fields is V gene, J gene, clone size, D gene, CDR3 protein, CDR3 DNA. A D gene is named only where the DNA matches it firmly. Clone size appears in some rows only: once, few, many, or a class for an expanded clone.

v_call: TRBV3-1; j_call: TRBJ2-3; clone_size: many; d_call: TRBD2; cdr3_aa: CASSRTSGGADTQYF; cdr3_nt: TGTGCCAGCAGCCGGACTAGCGGGGGGGCAGATACGCAGTATTTT
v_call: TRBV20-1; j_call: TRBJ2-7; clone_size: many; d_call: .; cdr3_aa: CSARDPSSSYEQYF; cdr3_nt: TGCAGTGCTAGAGATCCCAGCTCCTCCTACGAGCAGTACTTC
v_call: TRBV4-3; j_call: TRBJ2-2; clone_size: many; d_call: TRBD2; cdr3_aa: CASSQDKRGGTNTGELFF; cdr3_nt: TGCGCCAGCAGCCAAGATAAGCGGGGGGGCACGAACACCGGGGAGCTGTTTTTT
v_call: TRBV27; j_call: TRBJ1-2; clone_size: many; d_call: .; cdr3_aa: CASSITAGSGYGYTF; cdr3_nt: TGTGCCAGCTCTATCACTGCAGGGAGTGGCTATGGCTACACCTTC
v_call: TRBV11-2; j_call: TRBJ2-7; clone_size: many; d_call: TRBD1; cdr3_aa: CASSPGDSYEQYF; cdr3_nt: TGTGCCAGCAGCCCAGGGGACAGCTACGAGCAGTACTTC
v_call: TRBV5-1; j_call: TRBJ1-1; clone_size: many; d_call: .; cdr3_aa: CASSFKNTEAFF; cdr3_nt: TGCGCCAGCAGCTTTAAGAACACTGAAGCTTTCTTT
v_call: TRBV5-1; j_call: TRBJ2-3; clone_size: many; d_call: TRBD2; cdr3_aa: CASSLAVLGLVADTQYF; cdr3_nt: TGCGCCAGCAGCTTGGCCGTCTTGGGACTAGTTGCAGATACGCAGTATTTT
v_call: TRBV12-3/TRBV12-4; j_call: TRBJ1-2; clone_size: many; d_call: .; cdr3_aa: CASSLRENYGYTF; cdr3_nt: TGTGCCAGCAGTTTGAGGGAGAACTATGGCTACACCTTC
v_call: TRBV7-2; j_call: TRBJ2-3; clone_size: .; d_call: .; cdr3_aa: CASRSGADTQYF; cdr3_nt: TGTGCCAGCAGGTCTGGTGCAGATACGCAGTATTTT
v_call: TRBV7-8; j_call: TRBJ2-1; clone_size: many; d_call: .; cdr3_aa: CASAKTVNNEQFF; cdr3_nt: TGTGCCAGCGCCAAGACAGTTAACAATGAGCAGTTCTTC
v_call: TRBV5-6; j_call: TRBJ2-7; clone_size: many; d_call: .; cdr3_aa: CASSHDASYEQYF; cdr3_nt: TGTGCCAGCAGCCACGACGCCTCCTACGAGCAGTACTTC